The entry below describes one T cell receptor (beta chain). These data belong to a study of control samples from healthy donors and cancer patients. The germline V gene has CDR1 SGHDT and CDR2 YYEEEE. This CDR3 region has 17 residues. Trimming removed 0 bases from V and 0 bases from J; junction bases left unmatched: 7. Only in-frame clones appear in the TCRdb table, and some are missing; sequencing was by immunoSEQ multiplex PCR. The sample yields 400,000 to 450,000 clones, 90% seen once. Material for sequencing was PBMCs. The clonotype comes from a man in his forties or fifties with head and neck cancer. The rearrangement uses TRBV5-6 and TRBJ1-1, with TRBD1 identical over 8 bases. The CDR3 nucleotides are TGTGCCAGCAGCTTGGAGTGGACAGGGATGTTGAACACTGAAGCTTTCTTT. It is translated as CASSLEWTGMLNTEAFF.